This is a list of T cell receptor beta chains from one sample in a study of regulatory T cells in long-lasting Graves disease. Each CDR3 protein gets one entry after TCRdb re-called the multiplex PCR reads with MiXCR. The sample holds over 250,000 distinct CDR3 sequences, 22% seen once. The sequences come from peripheral blood mononuclear cells (PBMCs), collected when the disease was refractory, from a patient treated with antithyroid drugs. These receptors all come from a female donor with Graves disease. Each CDR3 is given without its conserved first and last residue. Size is omitted from some rows. Given values are once, few, many or a class for expanded clones.

>TRBJ2-5|few|TRBV27
ASRDHSQETQY
>TRBJ2-7|few|TRBV5-1
ASSTGQPYEQY
>TRBJ2-7|few|TRBV29-1
SATRSGEQY
>TRBJ2-1|NA|TRBV7-8
ASSLITNEQF
>TRBJ2-6|NA|TRBV4-1
ASSQDKEVSGANVLT
>TRBJ1-3|many|TRBV12-3/TRBV12-4
ASSWTDSGNTIY
>TRBJ1-1|NA|TRBV7-9
ASSEYREGTEAF
>TRBJ2-5|NA|TRBV4-2
ASSQDEGAGGFVGTQY
>TRBJ1-3|few|TRBV30
AWSGTGNTIY
>TRBJ2-2|NA|TRBV3-1
ASSQFSGAGELF
>TRBJ2-7|many|TRBV9
ASSGGGEQY
>TRBJ2-4|many|TRBV12-3/TRBV12-4
ATSWASGDKNIQY
>TRBJ2-7|many|TRBV27
ASSHPGAIIYEQY
>TRBJ2-7|once|TRBV7-2
AGSLAGTSASYEQY
>TRBJ2-1|many|TRBV2
ASSRAGEAYNEQF
>TRBJ1-1|few|TRBV29-1
SVEGAEAF
>TRBJ2-6|few|TRBV11-1
ASSLRETGANVLT
>TRBJ2-5|many|TRBV3-1
ASSQDLPTPFQETQY
>TRBJ2-7|many|TRBV7-2
ASSLGTGGSFEQY
>TRBJ1-2|few|TRBV7-9
ASSPGQGSPT
>TRBJ2-5|few|TRBV20-1
SARDWAGETQY
>TRBJ1-1|many|TRBV5-1
ASSLAGRNTEAF
>TRBJ2-2|few|TRBV6-1
ATLVAGAGNTGELF
>TRBJ2-2|few|TRBV5-4
ASSPRSLREGRGTGELF
>TRBJ1-6|many|TRBV20-1
SASRGDSYSPLH
>TRBJ2-7|NA|TRBV4-3
ASSQGRNWGGEQY
>TRBJ2-5|few|TRBV7-9
ASSFRPGTQY
>TRBJ2-1|many|TRBV12-3/TRBV12-4
ASTLRAPDGNNEQF